These T cell receptor beta chains were read from a single sample in a study of T cell responses to AZD1222 COVID-19 vaccine. Clones were sequenced by immunoSEQ multiplex PCR, and TCRdb holds only the in-frame ones, with some missing. The sample has about 150,000 clones; about nine tenths are singletons. The sequences come from peripheral blood, collected on day 0 of AZD1222 vaccination. The receptors were sampled from an adult in good health. CDR3s leave out the opening cysteine and the closing phenylalanine or tryptophan.

J gene	V gene	CDR3 protein
TRBJ2-7	TRBV11-2	ASSPSYEQY
TRBJ1-1	TRBV19	ASSPQRTDYTEAF
TRBJ2-1	TRBV5-1	ASSLAPGTGHNEQF
TRBJ1-1	TRBV28	ASSLGHRAF
TRBJ2-1	TRBV7-2	ASAAQQTQGNEQF
TRBJ1-1	TRBV7-9	ASSLVGQLNTEAF
TRBJ1-1	TRBV28	ASRQAVNTEAF
TRBJ2-3	TRBV7-2	ASSLVPRTTDTQY
TRBJ1-1	TRBV5-5	ASSLLLPGQGADTEAF
TRBJ2-7	TRBV28	ASRPGGSGRDEQY
TRBJ2-2	TRBV18	ASSPVGPGELF
TRBJ2-3	TRBV13	ASSLRLAGASTDTQY
TRBJ1-5	TRBV19	ASSRYVQRNYNQPQH
TRBJ1-5	TRBV4-3	ASSQDLENQPQH
TRBJ2-7	TRBV5-4	ASSLSLAGSYEQY
TRBJ2-1	TRBV5-1	ASSLVETGPNEQF
TRBJ2-1	TRBV6-5	ASSSGLYNEQF
TRBJ1-5	TRBV18	ASTAGGTQPQH
TRBJ1-2	TRBV9	ASSVDVGGGLYT
TRBJ1-6	TRBV28	ASSPGTRASPLH
TRBJ2-2	TRBV28	ASRWGTGELF
TRBJ2-1	TRBV9	ASSVASDSSYNEQF
TRBJ1-5	TRBV7-2	ASSLSRASNQPQH
TRBJ2-1	TRBV3-1/TRBV3-2	ASSQEVPGTGRNEQF
TRBJ1-2	TRBV2	ASSDAGMRGYT
TRBJ2-5	TRBV5-4	ASSFPLAEEETQY